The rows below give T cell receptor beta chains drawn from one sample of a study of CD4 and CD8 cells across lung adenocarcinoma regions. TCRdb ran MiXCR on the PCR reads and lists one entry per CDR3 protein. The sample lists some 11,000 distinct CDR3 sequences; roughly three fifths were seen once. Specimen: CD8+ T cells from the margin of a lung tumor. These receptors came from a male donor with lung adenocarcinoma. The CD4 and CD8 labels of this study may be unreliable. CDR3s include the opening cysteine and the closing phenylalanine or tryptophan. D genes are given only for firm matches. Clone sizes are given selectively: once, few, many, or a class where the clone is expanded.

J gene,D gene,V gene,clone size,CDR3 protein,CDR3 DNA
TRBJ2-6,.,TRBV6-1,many,CASSELRGSGANVLTF,TGTGCCAGCAGTGAATTAAGGGGGAGCGGGGCCAACGTCCTGACTTTC
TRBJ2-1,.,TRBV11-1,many,CASSYRDTGRVYNEQFF,TGTGCCAGCAGCTACCGGGACACCGGAAGGGTGTACAATGAGCAGTTCTTC
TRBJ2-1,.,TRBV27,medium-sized,CASSYLDDPLGQFF,TGTGCCAGCAGTTACCTGGACGACCCCCTTGGGCAGTTCTTC
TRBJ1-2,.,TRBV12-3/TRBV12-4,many,CASSRGGYTF,TGTGCCAGCAGCCGAGGTGGCTACACCTTC
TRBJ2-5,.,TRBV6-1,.,CASAGAGGGVRDTQYF,TGTGCCAGCGCGGGGGCCGGGGGCGGGGTCCGGGATACGCAGTACTTC
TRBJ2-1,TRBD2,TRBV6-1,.,CASRLAVLQFF,TGTGCCAGTCGACTAGCCGTACTACAGTTCTTC
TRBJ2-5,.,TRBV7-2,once,CAGTGGRDQDTQYF,TGTGCCGGGACCGGGGGGCGTGACCAAGACACCCAGTACTTC
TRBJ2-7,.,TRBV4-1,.,CARGQGGGGTDTQYF,TGCGCCAGGGGCCAAGGGGGCGGGGGCACAGATACGCAGTACTTC
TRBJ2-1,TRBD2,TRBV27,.,CASSVSLARNEQFF,TGTGCCAGCAGTGTCTCACTAGCGAGAAATGAGCAGTTCTTC
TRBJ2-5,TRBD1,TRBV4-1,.,CASSQGTGGGGETQYF,TGCGCCAGCAGCCAAGGAACAGGGGGCGGAGGAGAGACCCAGTACTTC
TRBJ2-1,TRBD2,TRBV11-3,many,CASSLAPGLAGNEQFF,TGTGCCAGCAGCTTAGCACCGGGACTAGCGGGGAATGAGCAGTTCTTC
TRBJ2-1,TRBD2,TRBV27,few,CASRYSGRAYNEQFF,TGTGCCAGCAGATATAGCGGGAGGGCCTACAATGAGCAGTTCTTC
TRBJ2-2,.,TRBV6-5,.,CASSWGNTGELFF,TGTGCCAGCAGTTGGGGGAACACCGGGGAGCTGTTTTTT
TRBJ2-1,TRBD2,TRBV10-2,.,CASSDFVGLATTNEQFF,TGCGCCAGCAGTGACTTCGTGGGACTAGCGACCACAAATGAGCAGTTCTTC
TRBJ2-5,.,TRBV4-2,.,CASSQPGSAGTEAQYF,TGTGCCAGCAGCCAGCCCGGGAGCGCAGGGACGGAGGCCCAGTATTTC
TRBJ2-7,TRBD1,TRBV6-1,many,CASRQGISYEQYF,TGTGCCAGCAGACAGGGGATTTCCTACGAGCAGTACTTC
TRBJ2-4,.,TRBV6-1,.,CASSEAGPGAKNMQYF,TGTGCCAGCAGTGAAGCGGGGCCGGGAGCCAAAAACATGCAGTACTTT
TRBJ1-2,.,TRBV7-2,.,CASSLVGGKGYGYTF,TGTGCCAGCAGCTTAGTAGGGGGGAAGGGCTATGGCTACACCTTC
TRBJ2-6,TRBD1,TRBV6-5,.,CASSSGTAGANVLTF,TGTGCCAGCAGTTCCGGGACAGCTGGGGCCAACGTCCTGACTTTC
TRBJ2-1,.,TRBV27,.,CASSLSIGGYDNEQFF,TGTGCCAGCAGTTTATCTATCGGGGGCTACGACAATGAGCAGTTCTTC
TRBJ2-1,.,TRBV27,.,CASSWQAQRSYNEQFF,TGTGCCAGCAGTTGGCAGGCCCAGAGGAGCTACAATGAGCAGTTCTTC
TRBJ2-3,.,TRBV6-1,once,CAGSGGGDTETQYF,TGTGCGGGCAGCGGAGGGGGTGACACAGAGACGCAGTATTTC
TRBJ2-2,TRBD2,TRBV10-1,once,CASSVTLAGGPACTGTLFF,TGCGCCAGCAGTGTGACACTAGCGGGAGGGCCTGCGTGCACCGGGACGCTGTTTTTT
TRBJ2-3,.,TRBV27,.,CASSLYVSTGTQYF,TGTGCCAGCAGTTTATACGTGAGCACCGGGACGCAGTATTTT
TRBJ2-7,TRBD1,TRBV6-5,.,CASSSGTASYEQYF,TGTGCCAGCAGTTCCGGGACAGCCTCCTACGAGCAGTACTTC
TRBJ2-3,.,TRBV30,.,CAWSSRGSFADTQYF,TGTGCCTGGAGTAGCCGGGGCTCCTTTGCTGATACGCAGTATTTT
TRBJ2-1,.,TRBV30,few,CAWSVSYGYNEQFF,TGTGCCTGGAGTGTATCTTACGGGTACAATGAGCAGTTCTTC
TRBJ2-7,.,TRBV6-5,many,CASSYNVLTYEQYF,TGTGCCAGCAGTTACAACGTACTGACCTACGAGCAGTACTTC
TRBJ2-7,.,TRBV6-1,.,CASSEMTGGAYEQYF,TGTGCCAGCAGTGAGATGACAGGTGGAGCCTACGAGCAGTACTTC
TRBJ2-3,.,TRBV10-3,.,CATGGASGHTETQYF,TGTGCCACGGGGGGCGCGAGCGGTCACACAGAGACGCAGTATTTT
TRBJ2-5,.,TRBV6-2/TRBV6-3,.,CASRGIGGGGTETQYF,TGTGCCAGCAGGGGGATAGGGGGGGGTGGCACAGAGACGCAGTACTTC
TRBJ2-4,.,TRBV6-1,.,CASRLLLAKNIQYF,TGTGCCAGCAGGCTTTTACTAGCCAAAAACATTCAGTACTTC
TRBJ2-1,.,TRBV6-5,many,CASSTSFDEQFF,TGTGCCAGCAGTACTAGTTTCGATGAGCAGTTCTTC
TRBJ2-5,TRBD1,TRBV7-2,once,CASSSDREETQYF,TGTGCCAGCAGCTCGGACAGGGAAGAGACCCAGTACTTC
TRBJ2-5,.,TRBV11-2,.,CASNEQGSGTQYF,TGTGCCAGCAACGAACAGGGCTCAGGGACCCAGTACTTC
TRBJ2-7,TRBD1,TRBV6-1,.,CASKTGSSYEQYF,TGTGCCAGCAAGACAGGGAGCTCCTACGAGCAGTACTTC
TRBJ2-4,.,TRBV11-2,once,CASSLVQGGRAKDIQYF,TGTGCCAGCAGCTTAGTGCAGGGTGGCCGTGCCAAAGACATTCAGTACTTC